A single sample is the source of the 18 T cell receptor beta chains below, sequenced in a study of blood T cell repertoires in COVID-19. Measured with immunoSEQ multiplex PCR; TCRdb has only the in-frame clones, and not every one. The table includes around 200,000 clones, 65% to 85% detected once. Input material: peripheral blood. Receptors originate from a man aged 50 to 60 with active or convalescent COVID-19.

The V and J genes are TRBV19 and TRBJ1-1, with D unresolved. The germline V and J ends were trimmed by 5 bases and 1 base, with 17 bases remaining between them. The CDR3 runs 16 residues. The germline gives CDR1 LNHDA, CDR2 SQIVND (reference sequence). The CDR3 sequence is CASSLFARSRNTEAFF. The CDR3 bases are TGTGCCAGTAGTCTTTTTGCTCGAAGTAGGAACACTGAAGCTTTCTTT. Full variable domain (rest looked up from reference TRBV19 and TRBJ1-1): DGGITQSPKYLFRKEGQNVTLSCEQNLNHDAMYWYRQDPGQGLRLIYYSQIVNDFQKGDIAEGYSVSREKKESFPLTVTSAQKNPTAFYLCASSLFARSRNTEAFFGQGTRLTVV.

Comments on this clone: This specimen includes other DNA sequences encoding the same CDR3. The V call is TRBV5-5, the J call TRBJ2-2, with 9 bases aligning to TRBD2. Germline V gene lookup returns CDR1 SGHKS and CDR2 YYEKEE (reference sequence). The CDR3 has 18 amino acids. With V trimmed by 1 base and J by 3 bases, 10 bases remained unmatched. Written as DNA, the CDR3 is TGTGCCAGCAGCTTGCGTCGGCGCGGGGGGGAGGACACCGGGGAGCTGTTTTTT. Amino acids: CASSLRRRGGEDTGELFF.

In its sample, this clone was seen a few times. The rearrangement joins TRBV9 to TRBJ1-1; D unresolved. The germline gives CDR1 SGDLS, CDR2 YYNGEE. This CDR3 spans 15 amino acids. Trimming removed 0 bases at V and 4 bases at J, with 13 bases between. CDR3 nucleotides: TGTGCCAGCAGCGTAGGAGGGAGTGCGAGCACTGAAGCTTTCTTT. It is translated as CASSVGGSASTEAFF.

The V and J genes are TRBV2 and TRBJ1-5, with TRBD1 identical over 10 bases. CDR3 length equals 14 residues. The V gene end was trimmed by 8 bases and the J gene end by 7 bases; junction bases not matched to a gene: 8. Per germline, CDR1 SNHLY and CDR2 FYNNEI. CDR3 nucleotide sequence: TGTGCCAGCTATGGACAGGGGGGAGGACAGCCCCAGCATTTT. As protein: CASYGQGGGQPQHF.

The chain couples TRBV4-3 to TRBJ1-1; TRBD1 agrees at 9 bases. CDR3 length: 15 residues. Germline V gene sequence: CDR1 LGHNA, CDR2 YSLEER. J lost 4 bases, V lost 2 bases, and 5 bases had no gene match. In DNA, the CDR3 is TGCGCCAGCAGCCAAATACAGGGGGCAAGCACTGAAGCTTTCTTT. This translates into CASSQIQGASTEAFF.

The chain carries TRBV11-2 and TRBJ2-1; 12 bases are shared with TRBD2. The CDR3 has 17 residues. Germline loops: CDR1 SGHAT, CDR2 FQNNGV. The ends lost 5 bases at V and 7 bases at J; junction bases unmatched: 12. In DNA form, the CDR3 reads TGTGCCAGCAGCGCAAGGACTAGCGGGATGGGAAGGAATGAGCAGTTCTTC. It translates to CASSARTSGMGRNEQFF. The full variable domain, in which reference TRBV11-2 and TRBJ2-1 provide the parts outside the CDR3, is EAGVAQSPRYKIIEKRQSVAFWCNPISGHATLYWYQQILGQGPKLLIQFQNNGVVDDSQLPKDRFSAERLKGVDSTLKIQPAKLEDSAVYLCASSARTSGMGRNEQFFGPGTRLTVL.

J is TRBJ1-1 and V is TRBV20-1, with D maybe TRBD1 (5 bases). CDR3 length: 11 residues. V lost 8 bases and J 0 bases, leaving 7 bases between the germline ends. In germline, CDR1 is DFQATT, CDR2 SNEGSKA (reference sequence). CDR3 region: CSRTMNTEAFF. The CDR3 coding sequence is TGCAGTCGGACAATGAACACTGAAGCTTTCTTT.

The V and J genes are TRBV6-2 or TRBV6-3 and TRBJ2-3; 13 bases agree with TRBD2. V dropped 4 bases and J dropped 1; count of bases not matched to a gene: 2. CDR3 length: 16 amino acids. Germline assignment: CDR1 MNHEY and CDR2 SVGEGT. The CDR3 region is CASSFGLAGGTDTQYF. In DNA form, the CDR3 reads TGTGCCAGCAGTTTCGGACTAGCGGGGGGCACAGATACGCAGTATTTT.

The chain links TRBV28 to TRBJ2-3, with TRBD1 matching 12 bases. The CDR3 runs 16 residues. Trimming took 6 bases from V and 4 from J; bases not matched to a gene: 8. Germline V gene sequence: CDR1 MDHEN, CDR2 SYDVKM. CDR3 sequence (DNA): TGTGCCAGCAGCTTGGGGACAGGGGGCGAATCAGATACGCAGTATTTT. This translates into CASSLGTGGESDTQYF.

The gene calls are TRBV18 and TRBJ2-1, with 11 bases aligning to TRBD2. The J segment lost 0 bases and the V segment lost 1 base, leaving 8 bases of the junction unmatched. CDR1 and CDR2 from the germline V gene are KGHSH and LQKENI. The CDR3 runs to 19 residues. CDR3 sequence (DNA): TGTGCCAGCTCACCACTGTCTAGCGGGAGGCCAAGCTCCTACAATGAGCAGTTCTTC. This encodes CASSPLSSGRPSSYNEQFF.

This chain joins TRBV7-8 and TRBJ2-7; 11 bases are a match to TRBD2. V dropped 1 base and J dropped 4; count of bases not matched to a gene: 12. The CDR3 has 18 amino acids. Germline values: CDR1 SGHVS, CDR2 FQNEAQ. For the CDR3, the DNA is TGTGCCAGCAGCTTAGGCCTAGCGGGGGGAACAAAGCTTTACGAGCAGTACTTC. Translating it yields CASSLGLAGGTKLYEQYF.

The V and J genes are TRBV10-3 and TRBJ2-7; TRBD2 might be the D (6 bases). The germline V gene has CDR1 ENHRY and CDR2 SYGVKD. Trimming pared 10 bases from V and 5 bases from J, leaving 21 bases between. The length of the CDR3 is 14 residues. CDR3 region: CATAGPSVLDEQYF. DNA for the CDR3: TGTGCCACCGCGGGACCCTCGGTTCTCGACGAGCAGTACTTC.

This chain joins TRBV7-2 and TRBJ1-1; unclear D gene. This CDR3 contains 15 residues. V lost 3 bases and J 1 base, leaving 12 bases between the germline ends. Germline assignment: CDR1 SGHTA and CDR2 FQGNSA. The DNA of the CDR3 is TGTGCCAGCAGCTTCAGGACGGAGGGGAACACTGAAGCTTTCTTT. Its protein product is CASSFRTEGNTEAFF.

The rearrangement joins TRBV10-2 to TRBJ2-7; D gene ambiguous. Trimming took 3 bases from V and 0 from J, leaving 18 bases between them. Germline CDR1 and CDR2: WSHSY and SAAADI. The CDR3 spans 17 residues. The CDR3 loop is CASSDWAAAASSYEQYF. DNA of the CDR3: TGCGCCAGCAGTGATTGGGCAGCCGCTGCTTCCTCCTACGAGCAGTACTTC.

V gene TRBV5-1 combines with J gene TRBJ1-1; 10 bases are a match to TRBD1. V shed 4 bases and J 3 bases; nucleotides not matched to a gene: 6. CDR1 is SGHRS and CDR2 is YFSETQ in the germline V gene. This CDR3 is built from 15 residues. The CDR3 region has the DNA TGCGCCAGCAGCCCCGGACAGGGGGAGGACACTGAAGCTTTCTTT. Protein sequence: CASSPGQGEDTEAFF.

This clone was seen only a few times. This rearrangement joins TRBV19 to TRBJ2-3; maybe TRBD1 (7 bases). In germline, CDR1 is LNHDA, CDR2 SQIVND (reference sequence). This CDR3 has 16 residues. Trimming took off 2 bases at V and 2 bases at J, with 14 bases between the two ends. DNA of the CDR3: TGTGCCAGTAGTATACTCCAGGGGGGATCCACAGATACGCAGTATTTT. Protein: CASSILQGGSTDTQYF.

Written as DNA, the CDR3 is TGCGCCAGCAGCTCCCTAGCGGGAGTCGTAGAGACCCAGTACTTC. As protein: CASSSLAGVVETQYF. The rearrangement joins TRBV5-1 to TRBJ2-5; 10 bases fit TRBD2. V trimming: 3 bases; J trimming: 4 bases; junction bases outside the gene matches: 6. The CDR3 contains 15 residues. Germline V gene sequence: CDR1 SGHRS, CDR2 YFSETQ.

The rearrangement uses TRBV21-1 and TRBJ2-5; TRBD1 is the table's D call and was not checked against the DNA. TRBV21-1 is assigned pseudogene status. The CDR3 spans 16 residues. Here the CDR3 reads CASSKRDRALRETQYF. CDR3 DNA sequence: TGTGCCAGCAGCAAAAGGGACAGGGCCCTTCGTGAGACCCAGTACTTC.